Below are 15 T cell receptor beta chains sequenced from a single sample in a study of blood T cell repertoires in COVID-19. The repertoire was sequenced with immunoSEQ multiplex PCR; TCRdb's copy has only in-frame clones and lacks some. This sample has about 140,000 clones, with 80% to 85% found just once. The specimen sequenced was peripheral blood. Receptor source: a human donor in a cohort sampled during active COVID-19.

V is TRBV6-5 and J is TRBJ2-7, with 9 positions matching TRBD2. The trim removed 5 bases at V and 0 bases at J, leaving 2 bases unmatched. The CDR3 spans 14 residues. Germline V lookup: CDR1 MNHEY, CDR2 SVGAGI. The CDR3 nucleotides read TGTGCCAGCAGTCAGCGGGGGGACTCCTACGAGCAGTACTTC. It codes for CASSQRGDSYEQYF.

The chain uses TRBV5-8 and TRBJ1-6; D is perhaps TRBD1 (6 bases). This CDR3 has 17 residues. The V end was cut by 2 bases, the J end by 9 bases, with 21 bases between. CDR1 and CDR2 (germline): SGHTS, YDEGEE. CDR3 region: CASSFGQTNPWVSPLHF. CDR3 nucleotide sequence: TGTGCCAGCAGCTTTGGACAGACTAATCCTTGGGTTTCACCCCTCCACTTT.

This rearrangement joins TRBV5-1 to TRBJ2-3, with D perhaps TRBD2 (5 bases). V was clipped by 4 bases and J by 1 base, with 10 bases between them. CDR1 and CDR2 (germline): SGHRS, YFSETQ. This CDR3 is 14 amino acids long. The CDR3 here is CASSARAGTDTQYF. The DNA of the CDR3 is TGCGCCAGCAGCGCCCGAGCGGGCACAGATACGCAGTATTTT. Based on the CDR3 plus reference TRBV5-1 and TRBJ2-3, the full variable domain is KAGVTQTPRYLIKTRGQQVTLSCSPISGHRSVSWYQQTPGQGLQFLFEYFSETQRNKGNFPGRFSGRQFSNSRSEMNVSTLELGDSALYLCASSARAGTDTQYFGPGTRLTVL.

V usage is TRBV19 and J usage is TRBJ2-2; the D gene is possibly TRBD2 (6 bases). The V end lost 6 bases, the J end lost 5 bases, and 16 bases lay between the germline ends. This CDR3 is 15 amino acids long. The germline gives CDR1 LNHDA, CDR2 SQIVND (reference sequence). Here the CDR3 DNA reads TGTGCCAGTAGACCCACTAGCCCGGGGACCGGGGAGCTGTTTTTT. Protein: CASRPTSPGTGELFF.

This clone was found a few times. CDR3: CASSLNPTAALHF. CDR3 in DNA: TGTGCCAGCAGTTTGAACCCAACGGCGGCCCTCCACTTT. V gene TRBV12-3 or TRBV12-4 combines with J gene TRBJ1-6; D is ambiguous. The V and J ends lost 3 bases and 14 bases respectively, with 14 bases between them. The CDR3 loop spans 13 amino acids.

The rearrangement links TRBV5-5 to TRBJ2-5; D unclear. The CDR3 loop spans 13 amino acids. Per the germline V gene, CDR1 is SGHKS and CDR2 is YYEKEE (reference sequence). Trimming took 1 base from V and 7 from J, leaving 11 bases between them. CDR3 sequence reads: CASSLLGDGTQYF. The CDR3 nucleotides are TGTGCCAGCAGCTTGTTGGGCGACGGGACCCAGTACTTC.

DNA for the CDR3: TGTGCCAGCAGCCGCCTAGGGGGCGAGCATCGAACCTACAATGAGCAGTTCTTC. This sequence encodes CASSRLGGEHRTYNEQFF. This chain connects TRBV14 to TRBJ2-1, with 7 bases matching TRBD1. The CDR3 has 18 amino acids. CDR1 and CDR2 from the germline V gene are SGHDN and FVKESK. V lost 4 bases to trimming and J lost 2 bases; unmatched junction nucleotides: 14.

In this sample, this clone turned up once. The chain is built from TRBV5-1 and TRBJ1-1; 9 nucleotides line up with TRBD1. Germline CDR1 reads SGHRS; CDR2 reads YFSETQ. J lost 6 bases, V lost 4 bases, and 7 bases had no gene match. The CDR3 spans 14 residues. The CDR3 DNA reads TGCGCCAGCAGCACCGGACAGGGGTGGTCTGAAGCTTTCTTT. This encodes CASSTGQGWSEAFF. The entire variable domain, with the rest obtained from reference TRBV5-1 and TRBJ1-1, is as follows: KAGVTQTPRYLIKTRGQQVTLSCSPISGHRSVSWYQQTPGQGLQFLFEYFSETQRNKGNFPGRFSGRQFSNSRSEMNVSTLELGDSALYLCASSTGQGWSEAFFGQGTRLTVV.

The V gene is TRBV11-1, the J gene TRBJ2-7; 8 bases are a match to TRBD1. V shed 5 bases, J shed 4 bases, and the junction held 10 bases outside the gene matches. The CDR3 extends over 15 amino acids. Germline CDR1 reads SGHAT; CDR2 reads FQDESV (reference sequence). CDR3 bases: TGTGCCAGCAGCGACTTTCCAGGGGGCAAGTACGAGCAGTACTTC. As protein: CASSDFPGGKYEQYF.

V usage is TRBV6-6 and J usage is TRBJ1-6, with D unclear. V lost 7 bases, J lost 7 bases, and 17 bases lay in between. The CDR3 runs to 15 residues. Germline V lookup: CDR1 MNHNY, CDR2 SVGAGI (reference sequence). The CDR3 region has the DNA TGTGCCAGCAATCTAGAGAGGAACGGGAATTCACCCCTCCACTTT. Its protein is CASNLERNGNSPLHF.

The table lists this clone with a count of one. The rearrangement uses TRBV19 and TRBJ1-5; 11 bases map to TRBD1. Germline CDR1 is LNHDA and CDR2 is SQIVND (reference sequence). J gave up 1 base and V 4 bases, and 6 bases lay outside the gene matches. The CDR3 is 17 residues long. The CDR3 region is CASSTGQGANSNQPQHF. In DNA form, the CDR3 reads TGTGCCAGTAGTACTGGACAGGGGGCGAACAGCAATCAGCCCCAGCATTTT.

The rearrangement links TRBV9 to TRBJ2-3; unclear D gene. Per the germline V gene, CDR1 is SGDLS and CDR2 is YYNGEE. V shed 4 bases and J shed 5 bases, with 14 bases lying between them. The CDR3 spans 14 residues. As DNA, the CDR3 is TGTGCCAGCAGCCTAAGACCCGGCGGAGATACGCAGTATTTT. It specifies CASSLRPGGDTQYF.

This clone was seen only once. The rearrangement joins TRBV18 to TRBJ1-6; D is uncertain. The V end was cut by 3 bases, the J end by 0 bases, with 15 bases between. The CDR3 length is 18 residues. Germline V gene sequence: CDR1 KGHSH, CDR2 LQKENI. The CDR3 coding sequence is TGTGCCAGCTCACCCTTCGATGGGCCGATCTCCTATAATTCACCCCTCCACTTT. Translating it yields CASSPFDGPISYNSPLHF.

This clone was counted once. V is TRBV5-4 and J is TRBJ1-1; D is unresolved. This CDR3 has 13 amino acids. Trimming removed 3 bases at V and 10 bases at J, with 16 bases between. Germline V gene data show CDR1 as SGHNT and CDR2 as YYREEE (reference sequence). CDR3 in DNA: TGTGCCAGCAGCTCCCCGGGAGACCTAACAGCTTTCTTT. This gives the protein CASSSPGDLTAFF.

This clone was observed a handful of times. This chain joins TRBV6-5 and TRBJ2-7; TRBD2 matches at 8 bases. Trimming removed 8 bases from V and 2 bases from J; junction bases left unmatched: 5. Germline V gene data show CDR1 as MNHEY and CDR2 as SVGAGI. The CDR3 covers 13 residues. The CDR3 DNA reads as TGTGCCAGCGGTCGCGGGGGGACCTACGAGCAGTACTTC. As protein: CASGRGGTYEQYF.